The 11 T cell receptor beta chains reported below all come from one sample, sequenced in a study of PD-1 blockade in classical Hodgkin lymphoma. Brentuximab vedotin exposure varied, and every patient relapsed after autologous stem cell transplantation. Clones were read by immunoSEQ multiplex PCR, and TCRdb kept only the in-frame ones, dropping some. The sample shows 25,000 to 35,000 clones, 70% of them seen only once. The material was peripheral blood mononuclear cells (PBMCs), obtained before the second cycle of nivolumab. These receptors were taken from a human donor with classical Hodgkin lymphoma.

The V and J genes are TRBV2 and TRBJ1-2, with D possibly being TRBD1 (6 bases). V was cut by 6 bases and J by 4 bases, with 9 bases left in between. This CDR3 contains 12 residues. Germline lookup yields CDR1 SNHLY and CDR2 FYNNEI. CDR3 sequence reads: CASRGAGYGYTF. The CDR3 DNA reads TGTGCCAGCAGGGGGGCCGGCTATGGCTACACCTTC.

The sample holds one count of this clone. V and J are TRBV28 and TRBJ1-2, with a weak D call TRBD1 (6 bases). The CDR3 extends over 13 amino acids. CDR1 is MDHEN and CDR2 is SYDVKM in the germline V gene. Trimming cost V 8 bases and J 3 bases, with 13 bases left between them. The chain's CDR3 is CASSLGGYYGYTF. The CDR3 DNA reads as TGTGCCAGCTCCCTAGGGGGGTACTATGGCTACACCTTC.

CDR3 in amino acids: CATSRGQGVLNTEAFF. The CDR3 bases are TGTGCCACCAGCAGGGGACAGGGGGTATTGAACACTGAAGCTTTCTTT. V usage is TRBV15 and J usage is TRBJ1-1; 11 bases agree with TRBD1. Germline V CDR1 and CDR2: LNHNV, YYDKDF (reference sequence). There are 16 residues in the CDR3. J gave up 0 bases and V 3 bases, and 3 bases lay outside the gene matches. Looking up the rest from reference TRBV15 and TRBJ1-1 gives the full variable domain: DAMVIQNPRYQVTQFGKPVTLSCSQTLNHNVMYWYQQKSSQAPKLLFHYYDKDFNNEADTPDNFQSRRPNTSFCFLDIRSPGLGDTAMYLCATSRGQGVLNTEAFFGQGTRLTVV.

This chain connects TRBV7-9 to TRBJ2-3; 11 bases align to TRBD1. The CDR3 loop spans 16 amino acids. V trimming: 5 bases; J trimming: 3 bases; junction bases outside the gene matches: 7. In germline, CDR1 is SEHNR, CDR2 FQNEAQ (reference sequence). The CDR3 bases are TGTGCCAGCAGCCGAGGGGACAGGGGGAATACAGATACGCAGTATTTT. Translation gives CASSRGDRGNTDTQYF.

The rearrangement joins TRBV19 to TRBJ1-2; 7 bases map to TRBD1. The trim removed 6 bases at V and 4 bases at J, leaving 11 bases unmatched. The CDR3 extends over 15 amino acids. The germline gives CDR1 LNHDA, CDR2 SQIVND (reference sequence). This CDR3 is CASSPYRGSGYGYTF. DNA for the CDR3: TGTGCCAGTAGCCCATACAGGGGATCAGGCTATGGCTACACCTTC.

This clone was seen a handful of times. The chain employs TRBV6-4 and TRBJ1-6, with TRBD1 as a possible D gene (6 bases). CDR3 length: 15 residues. Trimming took 6 bases from V and 7 from J, leaving 16 bases between them. In germline, CDR1 is MRHNA, CDR2 SNTAGT. CDR3 residues: CASSPDSPGNSPLHF. In nucleotides, the CDR3 is TGTGCCAGCAGCCCGGACAGCCCAGGGAATTCACCCCTCCACTTT.

In DNA, the CDR3 is TGTGCCAGCAGTTGGCAGGGATCCAACCTTTACGAGCAGTACTTC. This translates into CASSWQGSNLYEQYF. The V and J genes are TRBV6-6 and TRBJ2-7, with D perhaps TRBD1 (5 bases). V lost 4 bases and J lost 4, with 17 bases in between. CDR3 length: 15 amino acids. CDR1 is MNHNY, CDR2 SVGAGI, per germline (reference sequence).

This clone came up a few times. The gene calls are TRBV2 and TRBJ1-5, with D unclear. Deletions cut 6 bases from V and 2 bases from J, with 11 bases between. The CDR3 totals 14 residues. The germline V gene encodes CDR1 SNHLY and CDR2 FYNNEI. In DNA, the CDR3 is TGTGCCAGCAGAGAGAGGCAGGGCAATCAGCCCCAGCATTTT. It is translated as CASRERQGNQPQHF.

This chain connects TRBV29-1 to TRBJ1-2; unclear D gene. The CDR3 extends over 13 amino acids. Germline V gives CDR1 SQVTM, CDR2 ANQGSEA. Trimming stripped 0 bases from V and 8 bases from J, with 13 bases between. Here the CDR3 DNA reads TGCAGCGTTGAAGATCTTCGGGTAGGGGGCTACACCTTC. Its protein is CSVEDLRVGGYTF.

J is TRBJ2-1 and V is TRBV18; D is undetermined. CDR1 is KGHSH, CDR2 LQKENI, per germline. The CDR3 consists of 14 residues. Trimming shortened V by 3 bases and J by 7 bases, and 13 bases separated the two germline ends. The DNA for the CDR3 is TGTGCCAGCTCACCTAACCCAGAACCAAATGAGCAGTTCTTC. Translated: CASSPNPEPNEQFF.

The chain couples TRBV2 to TRBJ2-5, with a possible D match to TRBD2 (8 bases). With 3 bases removed from V and 3 bases from J, the gap between germline ends came to 17 bases. This CDR3 is built from 16 residues. The V gene's germline CDR1 is SNHLY and CDR2 FYNNEI. As DNA, the CDR3 is TGTGCCAGCAGTGACCAGGGGGTAGCGGGGAAAGAGACCCAGTACTTC. Translating gives CASSDQGVAGKETQYF.